What follows are 32 T cell receptor beta chains derived from one specimen sequenced in a study of STAT3 mutations in large granular lymphocyte leukemia. Study-level results: In T-cell large granular lymphocyte leukemia, about half of patients showed multiple immunodominant subclonotypes.

Clones were sequenced by immunoSEQ multiplex PCR, and TCRdb holds only the in-frame ones, with some missing. This table has around 2,900 clones, 88% appearing once. Antigen specificity for these receptors is unknown. Sequenced sample: peripheral blood mononuclear cells. The source is a man aged 35 to 55 with T-cell large granular lymphocyte leukemia. Some clones in this sample may be carry-over from other donors' samples.

The rearrangement uses TRBV29-1 and TRBJ2-3; TRBD1 is a possible D gene (6 bases). The length of the CDR3 is 14 residues. Germline V gene sequence: CDR1 SQVTM, CDR2 ANQGSEA. The ends were cut back, 2 bases at V and 2 bases at J, with 11 bases in the middle. Here the CDR3 DNA reads TGCAGCGTTGAATTGGGGGCCAACACAGATACGCAGTATTTT. It encodes CSVELGANTDTQYF.

V is TRBV4-3 and J is TRBJ1-1; no reliable D call. The length of the CDR3 is 13 residues. V lost 1 base to trimming and J lost 2 bases, with 5 bases between them. Germline values: CDR1 LGHNA, CDR2 YSLEER. The CDR3 nucleotides read TGCGCCAGCAGCCAAGCGGGAAACACTGAAGCTTTCTTT. This translates into CASSQAGNTEAFF.

The V gene is TRBV5-6, the J gene TRBJ1-1; D is possibly TRBD1 (5 bases). This CDR3 has 15 amino acids. The germline V and J ends were trimmed by 4 bases and 4 bases, with 17 bases remaining between them. The germline gives CDR1 SGHDT, CDR2 YYEEEE. CDR3 DNA: TGTGCCAGCAGCGATGACGATTGGGGGTTCACTGAAGCTTTCTTT. As protein: CASSDDDWGFTEAFF. The whole variable domain, filled in from reference TRBV5-6 and TRBJ1-1, reads DAGVTQSPTHLIKTRGQQVTLRCSPKSGHDTVSWYQQALGQGPQFIFQYYEEEERQRGNFPDRFSGHQFPNYSSELNVNALLLGDSALYLCASSDDDWGFTEAFFGQGTRLTVV.

The chain employs TRBV7-9 and TRBJ1-2, with TRBD1 matching over 7 bases. This CDR3 contains 14 residues. Germline CDR1 SEHNR, CDR2 FQNEAQ (reference sequence). The junction had 10 bases not matched to a gene; V was cut back by 6 bases and J by 6 bases. Written as DNA, the CDR3 is TGTGCCAGCAGAGACAGGGAGTCTACGAATGGCTACACCTTC. Protein sequence: CASRDRESTNGYTF. Together with reference TRBV7-9 and TRBJ1-2, the CDR3 gives the full variable domain: DTGVSQNPRHKITKRGQNVTFRCDPISEHNRLYWYRQTLGQGPEFLTYFQNEAQLEKSRLLSDRFSAERPKGSFSTLEIQRTEQGDSAMYLCASRDRESTNGYTFGSGTRLTVV.

This clone was seen more than once but under ten times. CDR3 sequence (DNA): TGTGCCAGCAGTTTGGGCAGGGATATCGGCTACACCTTC. This codes for CASSLGRDIGYTF. This sequence joins TRBV28 and TRBJ1-2, with D perhaps matching TRBD1 (5 bases). Germline assignment: CDR1 MDHEN and CDR2 SYDVKM. Trimming shortened V by 3 bases and J by 8 bases, and 13 bases separated the two germline ends. The CDR3 runs to 13 residues.

This clone was detected only a few times. The J gene is TRBJ2-7, the V gene TRBV30; perhaps TRBD1 as D (5 bases). Germline CDR1 is GTSNPN and CDR2 is SVGIG (reference sequence). Trimming stripped 5 bases from V and 6 bases from J, with 17 bases between. The CDR3 extends over 13 amino acids. This CDR3 reads CAWEDTVGLEQYF. The CDR3 DNA sequence: TGTGCCTGGGAGGACACGGTGGGTCTCGAGCAGTACTTC. The full variable domain, its missing parts supplied by reference TRBV30 and TRBJ2-7, is SQTIHQWPATLVQPVGSPLSLECTVEGTSNPNLYWYRQAAGRGLQLLFYSVGIGQISSEVPQNLSASRPQDRQFILSSKKLLLSDSGFYLCAWEDTVGLEQYFGPGTRLTVT.

The rearrangement joins TRBV9 to TRBJ1-3; D not certain. V lost 2 bases to trimming and J lost 0 bases, with 18 bases between them. Germline V gene sequence: CDR1 SGDLS, CDR2 YYNGEE. The CDR3 extends over 18 amino acids. The CDR3, as DNA: TGTGCCAGCAGCGTTTCGGGTACGGCTCTCAGCTCTGGAAACACCATATATTTT. This sequence encodes CASSVSGTALSSGNTIYF.

The gene calls are TRBV30 and TRBJ2-7, with D tentatively TRBD2 (7 bases). This CDR3 region has 16 residues. The ends were cut back, 0 bases at V and 2 bases at J, with 17 bases in the middle. CDR1 is GTSNPN, CDR2 SVGIG, per germline (reference sequence). CDR3 DNA: TGTGCCTGGAGTGTTGGGACGTTCGGGGGGCCCTACGAGCAGTACTTC. Translating gives CAWSVGTFGGPYEQYF.

The V and J genes are TRBV13 and TRBJ2-3, with TRBD2 identical over 10 bases. Trimming took 5 bases from V and 1 from J; bases not matched to a gene: 6. Germline values: CDR1 PRHDT, CDR2 FYEKMQ (reference sequence). The CDR3 totals 16 residues. DNA for the CDR3: TGTGCCAGCAGCCCGTCTGGACTAGCGGGCACAGATACGCAGTATTTT. It codes for CASSPSGLAGTDTQYF.

This rearrangement joins TRBV5-1 to TRBJ2-2, with D perhaps matching TRBD1 or TRBD2 (5 bases each). V dropped 0 bases and J dropped 3 bases, with 6 bases sitting between them. This CDR3 spans 14 amino acids. Germline V gives CDR1 SGHRS, CDR2 YFSETQ. In DNA, the CDR3 is TGCGCCAGCAGCTTGGGAGGGGACACCGGGGAGCTGTTTTTT. Protein sequence: CASSLGGDTGELFF. Complete variable domain (other parts from reference TRBV5-1 and TRBJ2-2): KAGVTQTPRYLIKTRGQQVTLSCSPISGHRSVSWYQQTPGQGLQFLFEYFSETQRNKGNFPGRFSGRQFSNSRSEMNVSTLELGDSALYLCASSLGGDTGELFFGEGSRLTVL.

The chain employs TRBV5-5 and TRBJ1-2, with a tentative D call TRBD1 (5 bases). The CDR3 totals 15 residues. Germline V lookup: CDR1 SGHKS, CDR2 YYEKEE (reference sequence). Trimming removed 2 bases from V and 5 bases from J, with 16 bases in between. CDR3 loop: CASSFAGTEAYGYTF. The DNA for the CDR3 is TGTGCCAGCAGCTTCGCCGGGACTGAGGCGTATGGCTACACCTTC.

By sample share, this clone is large (0.1 to 1%). CDR3 nucleotide sequence: TGTGCCAGCAGTCTTAGACGGACTGAAGCTTTCTTT. Protein product: CASSLRRTEAFF. V is TRBV27 and J is TRBJ1-1; D unclear. Trimming left V 5 bases short and J 5 bases short, with 9 bases between. The CDR3 is 12 amino acids. Germline values: CDR1 MNHEY, CDR2 SMNVEV (reference sequence).

The chain uses TRBV28 and TRBJ1-4; TRBD1 aligns across 7 bases. Per the germline V gene, CDR1 is MDHEN and CDR2 is SYDVKM. The CDR3 covers 13 residues. The V and J ends lost 5 bases and 6 bases, in that order; junction bases with no gene match: 3. The CDR3: CASSGGQDEKLFF. The CDR3 DNA sequence: TGTGCCAGCAGTGGAGGACAGGATGAAAAACTGTTTTTT.

The chain couples TRBV6-6 to TRBJ1-4; D gene unclear. The CDR3 has 14 residues. V gave up 0 bases and J gave up 7 bases, with 9 bases separating them. The germline CDR1 and CDR2 sequences are MNHNY and SVGAGI (reference sequence). CDR3 sequence reads: CASSYSSLGEKLFF. The CDR3 DNA reads TGTGCCAGCAGTTACTCGTCCCTTGGTGAAAAACTGTTTTTT.

The V gene is TRBV23-1, the J gene TRBJ1-5; TRBD1 matches 11 bases. TRBV23-1 is noted as an ORF with a role that remains uncertain. This CDR3 contains 16 residues. The V gene end was trimmed by 2 bases and the J gene end by 5 bases; junction bases not matched to a gene: 5. The CDR3 reads CASSQVQDRGHQPQHF. The CDR3 DNA reads TGCGCCAGCAGTCAAGTCCAGGACAGGGGGCATCAGCCCCAGCATTTT.

This clone was seen once. The rearrangement uses TRBV11-2 and TRBJ1-6; 8 bases are a match to TRBD1. Per germline, CDR1 SGHAT and CDR2 FQNNGV. V was clipped by 7 bases and J by 3 bases; unmatched bases: 5. There are 15 residues in the CDR3. CDR3 in DNA: TGTGCCAGCACCCAAGGACAGGGCTATAATTCACCCCTCCACTTT. Encoded protein: CASTQGQGYNSPLHF. The full variable domain, completed using reference TRBV11-2 and TRBJ1-6, is EAGVAQSPRYKIIEKRQSVAFWCNPISGHATLYWYQQILGQGPKLLIQFQNNGVVDDSQLPKDRFSAERLKGVDSTLKIQPAKLEDSAVYLCASTQGQGYNSPLHFGNGTRLTVT.

The chain links TRBV9 to TRBJ2-5, with a weak D call TRBD1 (5 bases). V lost 0 bases and J lost 5, with 8 bases in between. The germline CDR1 and CDR2 sequences are SGDLS and YYNGEE. The CDR3 runs 13 residues. CDR3 sequence (DNA): TGTGCCAGCAGCGTAGGGGGCGTGGAGACCCAGTACTTC. It is translated as CASSVGGVETQYF. Using reference TRBV9 and TRBJ2-5 for the parts outside the CDR3, the full variable domain is DSGVTQTPKHLITATGQRVTLRCSPRSGDLSVYWYQQSLDQGLQFLIQYYNGEERAKGNILERFSAQQFPDLHSELNLSSLELGDSALYFCASSVGGVETQYFGPGTRLLVL.

The chain links TRBV29-1 to TRBJ2-3; D is undetermined. Trimming cost V 4 bases and J 14 bases, with 16 bases left between them. CDR3 size: 11 residues. CDR1 SQVTM and CDR2 ANQGSEA come from the germline V gene. CDR3 nucleotide sequence: TGCAGCGTTGGGGTAGCCCTCCATGCGTATTTT. Protein: CSVGVALHAYF.

V gene TRBV27 combines with J gene TRBJ2-6, with 7 bases fitting TRBD1. The germline V gene has CDR1 MNHEY and CDR2 SMNVEV (reference sequence). The V and J ends lost 1 base and 0 bases, in that order; junction bases with no gene match: 9. The CDR3 is 19 amino acids. The CDR3 coding sequence is TGTGCCAGCAGTTTATTAGGGGGCAGGGCGAGCTCTGGGGCCAACGTCCTGACTTTC. Encoded protein: CASSLLGGRASSGANVLTF. The whole variable domain, remainder taken from reference TRBV27 and TRBJ2-6, is EAQVTQNPRYLITVTGKKLTVTCSQNMNHEYMSWYRQDPGLGLRQIYYSMNVEVTDKGDVPEGYKVSRKEKRNFPLILESPSPNQTSLYFCASSLLGGRASSGANVLTFGAGSRLTVL.

The gene calls are TRBV7-9 and TRBJ2-5; D may be TRBD2 (7 bases). Germline CDR1 reads SEHNR; CDR2 reads FQNEAQ (reference sequence). CDR3 length equals 15 residues. V was pared by 5 bases and J by 5 bases, with 18 bases between. This CDR3 is CASSHRGGGRETQYF. The CDR3 DNA is TGTGCCAGCAGCCACCGAGGCGGGGGCAGGGAGACCCAGTACTTC.

The chain is built from TRBV4-2 and TRBJ2-3, with 12 bases fitting TRBD2. CDR3 length: 22 amino acids. Unmatched junction bases numbered 17, after V lost 1 base and J lost 0 bases. Germline CDR1 LGHNA, CDR2 YNFKEQ. The CDR3 nucleotides are TGTGCCAGCAGCCAAGTCCGATATTGGACTAGCGGGGACCCACCAAGCACAGATACGCAGTATTTT. As protein: CASSQVRYWTSGDPPSTDTQYF.

The J gene is TRBJ1-1, the V gene TRBV5-4; D might be TRBD1 (5 bases). The CDR3 loop spans 15 amino acids. CDR1 SGHNT and CDR2 YYREEE come from the germline V gene (reference sequence). Trimming removed 5 bases at V and 6 bases at J, with 20 bases between. The CDR3 loop reads CASRSAGGWGAEAFF. DNA of the CDR3: TGTGCCAGCAGGAGCGCCGGAGGGTGGGGGGCTGAAGCTTTCTTT.

This chain joins TRBV18 and TRBJ2-1, with D tentatively TRBD1 or TRBD2 (6 bases each). Trimming removed 4 bases at V and 9 bases at J, with 10 bases between. This CDR3 spans 12 amino acids. The germline CDR1 and CDR2 sequences are KGHSH and LQKENI. The CDR3 region is CASSRGASEQFF. CDR3 coding DNA: TGTGCCAGCTCACGGGGGGCCAGTGAGCAGTTCTTC.

The chain employs TRBV18 and TRBJ2-1, with TRBD2 identical over 7 bases. V lost 6 bases to trimming and J lost 2 bases; unmatched junction nucleotides: 16. This CDR3 has 18 amino acids. CDR1 is KGHSH, CDR2 LQKENI, per germline. As DNA, the CDR3 is TGTGCCAGCTCCCCGGGGAGGGCCTTTAGGATGACCTACAATGAGCAGTTCTTC. Its translation is CASSPGRAFRMTYNEQFF. Combining the CDR3 with reference TRBV18 and TRBJ2-1 gives the whole variable domain NAGVMQNPRHLVRRRGQEARLRCSPMKGHSHVYWYRQLPEEGLKFMVYLQKENIIDESGMPKERFSAEFPKEGPSILRIQQVVRGDSAAYFCASSPGRAFRMTYNEQFFGPGTRLTVL.

The chain carries TRBV28 and TRBJ1-5; no firm D call. V dropped 4 bases and J dropped 0 bases, with 7 bases sitting between them. Germline-derived CDR1 and CDR2 are MDHEN and SYDVKM. The CDR3 covers 14 residues. The CDR3 spells CASSSIVSNQPQHF. The DNA of the CDR3 is TGTGCCAGCAGTTCAATAGTTAGCAATCAGCCCCAGCATTTT.

The chain has TRBV23-1 and TRBJ1-6; 9 bases match TRBD1. TRBV23-1 qualifies as an ORF whose function is uncertain. V trimming: 3 bases; J trimming: 9 bases; junction bases outside the gene matches: 6. This CDR3 has 15 amino acids. CDR3 sequence: CASSQDDRGSSPLHF. As DNA, the CDR3 is TGCGCCAGCAGTCAGGACGACAGGGGGTCTTCACCCCTCCACTTT.

The chain employs TRBV5-5 and TRBJ1-5; TRBD1 is a possible D gene (5 bases). Germline V gives CDR1 SGHKS, CDR2 YYEKEE (reference sequence). The CDR3 contains 15 residues. V dropped 4 bases and J dropped 3 bases, with 14 bases sitting between them. The CDR3 nucleotides read TGTGCCAGCAGCAAAGCCCCAGGGATCAATCAGCCCCAGCATTTT. It is translated as CASSKAPGINQPQHF.

The chain couples TRBV5-1 to TRBJ2-7, with D maybe TRBD1 (5 bases). V lost 4 bases, J lost 8 bases, and 13 bases lay in between. Looked up from germline, CDR1 is SGHRS and CDR2 is YFSETQ. This CDR3 is built from 12 residues. This CDR3 reads CASSAPGWKQYF. Written as DNA, the CDR3 is TGCGCCAGCAGCGCCCCAGGGTGGAAGCAGTACTTC.

The chain employs TRBV30 and TRBJ1-1; no firm D call. This CDR3 has 10 amino acids. Germline assignment: CDR1 GTSNPN and CDR2 SVGIG (reference sequence). V was trimmed by 7 bases and J by 8 bases, leaving 11 bases between them. The CDR3 spells CALWVTEAFF. The DNA for the CDR3 is TGTGCCTTATGGGTCACCGAAGCTTTCTTT.

The V and J genes are TRBV7-9 and TRBJ2-1; TRBD2 aligns across 9 bases. The CDR3 contains 16 residues. From germline, CDR1 is SEHNR and CDR2 FQNEAQ (reference sequence). The J segment lost 0 bases and the V segment lost 1 base, leaving 1 base of the junction unmatched. The CDR3 loop is CASSLETSGSYNEQFF. CDR3 DNA: TGTGCCAGCAGCTTAGAGACTAGCGGCTCCTACAATGAGCAGTTCTTC. Combining the CDR3 with reference TRBV7-9 and TRBJ2-1 gives the whole variable domain DTGVSQNPRHKITKRGQNVTFRCDPISEHNRLYWYRQTLGQGPEFLTYFQNEAQLEKSRLLSDRFSAERPKGSFSTLEIQRTEQGDSAMYLCASSLETSGSYNEQFFGPGTRLTVL.

This chain uses TRBV5-1 with TRBJ1-3; no reliable D call. V dropped 0 bases and J dropped 0 bases, with 13 bases sitting between them. Germline V gene sequence: CDR1 SGHRS, CDR2 YFSETQ. There are 17 residues in the CDR3. CDR3 region: CASSLAPRPDSGNTIYF. As DNA, the CDR3 is TGCGCCAGCAGCTTGGCCCCACGACCGGACTCTGGAAACACCATATATTTT.

This clone was recorded only once. V and J are TRBV6-5 and TRBJ1-1; D perhaps matches TRBD1 (5 bases). V lost 1 base, J lost 11 bases, and 17 bases lay in between. The CDR3 extends over 14 amino acids. Per the germline V gene, CDR1 is MNHEY and CDR2 is SVGAGI. DNA of the CDR3: TGTGCCAGCAGTTACTTCACAGGCGGGGAGAGTGCTTTCTTT. Translation gives CASSYFTGGESAFF.